One T cell receptor beta chain is described in this entry. Its specificity is unknown. These data come from a study of T cell responses to AZD1222 COVID-19 vaccine. Regarding the study as a whole: Spike-specific TCR breadth and depth went up after people got two AZD1222 doses. The span of vaccine-associated CD4 TCRs extended across spike, with dominance at 160-218 and 743-854.

Only in-frame clones appear in the TCRdb table, and some are missing; sequencing was by immunoSEQ multiplex PCR. This table holds around 120,000 clones, roughly 82% found once. It was second doses at about 4 or about 12 weeks that were pooled. Sequences were derived from peripheral blood, sampled 28 days after the second AZD1222 dose. The sequence derives from an adult who received the AZD1222 COVID-19 vaccine.

The chain's CDR3 is CASSEKGLGTGELFF. CDR3 in DNA: TGTGCCAGCAGTGAAAAGGGGTTGGGCACCGGGGAGCTGTTTTTT. The V call is TRBV2, the J call TRBJ2-2; tentatively, D is TRBD1 (5 bases). The CDR3 is made up of 15 amino acids. Germline loops: CDR1 SNHLY, CDR2 FYNNEI. V lost 2 bases, J lost 4 bases, and 11 bases lay in between.